This TCR beta chain was retrieved from a study of blood T cell repertoires in COVID-19 (dated by TCRdb to the early 2020s). Study-level background: The collaborator samples originated in the United States, Italy and Spain and spanned the acute and convalescent phases of COVID-19. The material from the prospective study consisted of cDNA or gDNA derived from T cells, B-cell-depleted T cells, or PBMCs. Sample metadata almost always included a de-identified subject ID, COVID-19 status, age in years and sex. The samples were drawn from two sources: the first 160 participants of the ongoing ImmuneRACE study, and over 1,000 subjects contributed by 6 global collaborators. The dataset comprised deeply sampled blood TCRbeta repertoires from subjects exposed to, actively infected with, or recovered from COVID-19. HLA class I and class II types, where available, came from metadata supplied by the sample provider rather than from assay-based typing. A freely available public database, intended as a resource for researchers studying the immune response to SARS-CoV-2, is where the repertoires were released.

CDR1 and CDR2 are drawn from the germline V gene: SGHRS, YFSETQ. The CDR3 runs 17 amino acids, cysteine and phenylalanine included. Only CDR3 DNA is held: 51 bases, read in frame from base 1. V is pared back by 3 bases and J by 1 base, with 16 bases lying between the germline termini. TCRbeta CDR3 regions were amplified from genomic DNA by means of the immunoSEQ Assay, a bias-controlled multiplex PCR. Turning to the authors' computational methods: Within the assay, amplification of reference gene primers was used to estimate how many nucleated cells each sample contained. To quantify the absolute abundance of each unique TCRbeta CDR3 rearrangement, sequence reads were collapsed and filtered. For each sample, productive Simpson clonality was calculated as the square root of Simpson's diversity index over productive rearrangements. This immuneACCESS table, as held by TCRdb, lists in-frame sequences with V and J called but not all clones. Of the missing ones, under half trace to an unresolved V gene in checked studies; the others have no known cause. V, J and clone size are taken as reported in that table, and D and trimming were inferred from the DNA itself. The sample table contains over 150,000 clones; only one count was recorded for approximately 90% of them. Of the sample, roughly a sixth is held by the ten largest clones.

About this clone itself: What antigen it recognizes has not been identified. There are no base qualities to consult, and no much larger clone falls within one base.

One collaborating source in Seattle enrolled patients while the patients were actively infected and followed the patients over time throughout the course of disease. Whole blood was collected in K2EDTA tubes by collaborating institutions according to the institutions' own protocols. Collaborator samples were shipped for TCRbeta analysis as frozen whole blood, isolated PBMCs, or DNA extracted from either sample type. What the research found in general, with its limitations: Clinical and demographic metadata were provided uncurated, with the amount varying by source and participant.

This clonotype was sampled from a man aged 50 to 59 with COVID-19, enrolled during active disease. The chain was built from TRBV5-1 and TRBJ2-2; D gene: possibly TRBD1, on 6 matching bases. Sequencing was done on a sample of peripheral blood. DNA sequence: TGCGCCAGCAGCTCTGGACAGTCCACTATGAACACCGGGGAGCTGTTTTTT. Translated, this is CASSSGQSTMNTGELFF.